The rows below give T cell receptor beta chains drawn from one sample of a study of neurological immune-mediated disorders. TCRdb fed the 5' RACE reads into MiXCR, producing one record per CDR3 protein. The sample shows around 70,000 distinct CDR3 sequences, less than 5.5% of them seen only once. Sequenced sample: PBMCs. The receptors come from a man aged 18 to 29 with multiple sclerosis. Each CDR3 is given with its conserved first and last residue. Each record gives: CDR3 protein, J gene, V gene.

CASSQDLGGVSYNEQFF | TRBJ2-1 | TRBV4-3
CASRRTPLSTDTQYF | TRBJ2-3 | TRBV7-6
CAISGRESTDTQYF | TRBJ2-3 | TRBV10-3
CASSLDRAGELFF | TRBJ2-2 | TRBV7-7
CASSTWDSTDTQYF | TRBJ2-3 | TRBV5-1
CATSLDGATGELFF | TRBJ2-2 | TRBV24-1
CASSLGYGRNSPLHF | TRBJ1-6 | TRBV7-2
CASSFSGTLYEQYF | TRBJ2-7 | TRBV5-1
CASSEAGPTDTQYF | TRBJ2-3 | TRBV2
CASSFGRNPNTEAFF | TRBJ1-1 | TRBV7-9
CSARQGANEQYF | TRBJ2-7 | TRBV20-1
CASSTPSALSYNEQFF | TRBJ2-1 | TRBV21-1
CSASEARSYNEQFF | TRBJ2-1 | TRBV20-1
CASNYYTGQNTEAFF | TRBJ1-1 | TRBV4-1
CASTENNSPLNF | TRBJ1-6 | TRBV5-1
CSAPVGGRLGEQFF | TRBJ2-1 | TRBV20-1
CASIHYGTGELFF | TRBJ2-2 | TRBV12-3/TRBV12-4
CASSLSKGNTEAFF | TRBJ1-1 | TRBV12-3/TRBV12-4
CASSSYRGRGDTQYF | TRBJ2-3 | TRBV5-1
CASSSRDTSTDTQYF | TRBJ2-3 | TRBV5-1
CSASIGGGHTGELFF | TRBJ2-2 | TRBV20-1
CASSIRLASTDTQYF | TRBJ2-3 | TRBV10-2
CSASQDGGNTIYF | TRBJ1-3 | TRBV20-1
CASSPKGLAERGEQYF | TRBJ2-7 | TRBV7-8
CASSSPDADTQYF | TRBJ2-3 | TRBV5-1
CASSGQGNYGYTF | TRBJ1-2 | TRBV18